This TCR beta chain was observed in a study of blood T cell repertoires in COVID-19. Study-wide context: Acute-phase and convalescent COVID-19 samples originated in the United States, Italy and Spain. From T cells, B-cell-depleted T cells, or PBMCs came the material, which was cDNA or gDNA.

Original analysis: Amplifying reference gene primers gave estimates of nucleated cell counts. TCRdb's table, derived via immunoSEQ multiplex PCR, lists solely in-frame clones and lacks some. That table furnishes V, J and clone size, whereas the DNA furnished D and trimming. The table shows 95,000 to 120,000 clones, with about four fifths occurring only once. Trimming shortened V by 0 bases and J by 4 bases, and 9 bases separated the two germline ends. Per the germline V gene, CDR1 is SGHTA and CDR2 is FQGTGA. The CDR3 is made up of 14 amino acids. The chain is built from TRBV7-3 and TRBJ2-5; D gene uncertain. Sequencing input: peripheral blood. The source of this sequence is a woman in her 70s with acute or convalescent COVID-19. For the CDR3, the DNA is TGTGCCAGCAGCTTAACCTCTAGGAGAGAGACCCAGTACTTC. Encoded protein: CASSLTSRRETQYF.